One sample yielded the 32 T cell receptor beta chains listed below, sequenced in a study of T-cell memory formation after mild COVID-19. Via MiXCR, TCRdb re-called the 5' RACE reads, giving one row per CDR3 protein. This table has about 33,000 distinct CDR3 sequences, around 21% appearing once. Sequences were obtained from PBMCs or a T cell subset sorted from them (not recorded which). The receptors shown here come from an adult who had mild COVID-19 (a few samples of this study predate the infection). Cell type and time point are not known.

This clonotype was seen many times. V usage is TRBV9 and J usage is TRBJ2-2; D may be TRBD2 (5 bases). The germline CDR1 and CDR2 sequences are SGDLS and YYNGEE. Trimming cost V 3 bases and J 4 bases, with 10 bases left between them. The CDR3 is 14 amino acids. CDR3 DNA sequence: TGTGCCAGCAGCGAGGGAGTAGGCACCGGGGAGCTGTTTTTT. It yields the protein CASSEGVGTGELFF. The whole variable domain, filled in from reference TRBV9 and TRBJ2-2, reads DSGVTQTPKHLITATGQRVTLRCSPRSGDLSVYWYQQSLDQGLQFLIQYYNGEERAKGNILERFSAQQFPDLHSELNLSSLELGDSALYFCASSEGVGTGELFFGEGSRLTVL.

This clonotype showed up many times. The chain carries TRBV7-2 and TRBJ2-1; the match to TRBD1 covers 8 bases. Germline CDR1 reads SGHTA; CDR2 reads FQGNSA. With V trimmed by 3 bases and J by 4 bases, 5 bases remained unmatched. The CDR3 is made up of 15 amino acids. The chain's CDR3 is CASSFSGTGYNEQFF. The CDR3 DNA follows: TGTGCCAGCAGCTTTTCCGGGACAGGATACAATGAGCAGTTCTTC.

In its sample, this clonotype was seen many times. The chain links TRBV6-6 to TRBJ1-2; 7 nucleotides match TRBD1. The CDR3 totals 18 residues. Germline V gene lookup returns CDR1 MNHNY and CDR2 SVGAGI (reference sequence). V was clipped by 0 bases and J by 8 bases; unmatched bases: 18. In DNA, the CDR3 is TGTGCCAGCAGTTACTCGTTGTTACAAAGACAGGGTACGGACGGCTACACCTTC. Amino acids: CASSYSLLQRQGTDGYTF.

The rearrangement joins TRBV19 to TRBJ1-5; D call uncertain. The CDR3 runs to 13 residues. Germline assignment: CDR1 LNHDA and CDR2 SQIVND (reference sequence). V gave up 7 bases and J gave up 1 base, with 8 bases separating them. The CDR3 coding sequence is TGTGCCAGTAATCAGGCAAGCAATCAGCCCCAGCATTTT. It encodes CASNQASNQPQHF.

This clonotype was seen many times. J is TRBJ1-2 and V is TRBV24-1; D gene uncertain. V dropped 4 bases and J dropped 6 bases, with 14 bases sitting between them. Per germline, CDR1 KGHDR and CDR2 SFDVKD. There are 14 residues in the CDR3. CDR3 sequence reads: CATSDARTVDGYTF. In DNA, the CDR3 is TGTGCCACCAGTGACGCGAGGACTGTGGATGGCTACACCTTC.

The V and J genes are TRBV24-1 and TRBJ2-1; 14 nucleotides line up with TRBD2. The CDR3 consists of 17 residues. Germline values: CDR1 KGHDR, CDR2 SFDVKD. J gave up 4 bases and V 5 bases, and 6 bases lay outside the gene matches. CDR3 nucleotides: TGTGCCACCAGTGTGGGACTAGCGGGGGACCTTTACAATGAGCAGTTCTTC. Its translation: CATSVGLAGDLYNEQFF.

This clonotype showed up many times. This chain joins TRBV30 and TRBJ2-1; D is undetermined. Trimming removed 0 bases from V and 10 bases from J, with 16 bases in between. Germline loops: CDR1 GTSNPN, CDR2 SVGIG (reference sequence). The CDR3 loop spans 14 amino acids. The CDR3 region has the DNA TGTGCCTGGAGTGTCGGTCGGACCTCCGGGGAGCAGTTCTTC. Translating gives CAWSVGRTSGEQFF.

The chain recombines TRBV12-3 or TRBV12-4 with TRBJ2-7, with 9 bases fitting TRBD2. The V segment lost 3 bases and the J segment 7 bases; nucleotides outside the gene matches: 7. The CDR3 consists of 14 residues. The CDR3, as DNA: TGTGCCAGCAGTTTTGGCGGGGGGGCCGGTGAGCAGTACTTC. It is translated as CASSFGGGAGEQYF.

The V gene is TRBV7-8, the J gene TRBJ1-4; 7 nucleotides align to TRBD1. With 2 bases clipped from V and 5 bases from J, the junction kept 5 bases outside the gene matches. In germline, CDR1 is SGHVS, CDR2 FQNEAQ. The CDR3 is 15 residues long. The CDR3 is CASSLLGTVNEKLFF. The CDR3 coding sequence is TGTGCCAGCAGCTTACTGGGGACAGTGAATGAAAAACTGTTTTTT.

The chain recombines TRBV5-6 with TRBJ1-1; D unclear. Germline CDR1 is SGHDT and CDR2 is YYEEEE. This CDR3 comprises 17 residues. V shed 2 bases and J shed 5 bases, with 22 bases lying between them. The CDR3 spells CASSFRPVGWSETEAFF. The CDR3 bases are TGTGCCAGCAGCTTCCGCCCCGTCGGCTGGTCGGAAACTGAAGCTTTCTTT.

This clonotype was counted a few times. The chain links TRBV24-1 to TRBJ1-2, with TRBD1 identical over 8 bases. The CDR3 spans 14 residues. Germline loops: CDR1 KGHDR, CDR2 SFDVKD. V was pared by 4 bases and J by 10 bases, with 10 bases of the junction left unmatched. CDR3 residues: CATSDPLRTGLYTF. The DNA for the CDR3 is TGTGCCACCAGTGACCCTCTCCGGACAGGGCTCTACACCTTC.

This clonotype was counted at least ten times. J is TRBJ1-3 and V is TRBV12-3 or TRBV12-4; D remains unclear. V shed 3 bases and J shed 3 bases, with 3 bases lying between them. There are 12 residues in the CDR3. CDR3 region: CASSFYGNTIYF. Written as DNA, the CDR3 is TGTGCCAGCAGTTTCTATGGAAACACCATATATTTT.

The chain is built from TRBV3-1 and TRBJ1-2; no clear D. The CDR3 covers 15 residues. The germline V gene encodes CDR1 LGHDT and CDR2 YNNKEL (reference sequence). V lost 4 bases, J lost 4 bases, and 16 bases lay in between. DNA for the CDR3: TGTGCCAGCAGCCCCGGGGAGGATTACGTCTATGGCTACACCTTC. This encodes CASSPGEDYVYGYTF.

By sample share, this clonotype is medium-sized (0.01 to 0.1%). V is TRBV5-1 and J is TRBJ2-2; 7 bases map to TRBD1. The junction had 1 base not matched to a gene; V was cut back by 3 bases and J by 2 bases. The V gene's germline CDR1 is SGHRS and CDR2 YFSETQ. CDR3 length equals 14 residues. The CDR3: CASSWDSNTGELFF. The CDR3 DNA reads TGCGCCAGCAGCTGGGACAGCAACACCGGGGAGCTGTTTTTT.

The rearrangement joins TRBV29-1 to TRBJ2-5; D unresolved. CDR3 size: 15 residues. The germline gives CDR1 SQVTM, CDR2 ANQGSEA. Trimming removed 0 bases from V and 2 bases from J, with 13 bases in between. The CDR3 sequence: CSVEDRPATQETQYF. The CDR3 DNA sequence: TGCAGCGTTGAAGATCGGCCAGCTACTCAAGAGACCCAGTACTTC.

This clonotype was found many times. The V call is TRBV20-1, the J call TRBJ2-2; D is perhaps TRBD1 (5 bases). Germline V gene lookup returns CDR1 DFQATT and CDR2 SNEGSKA (reference sequence). The V end was cut by 0 bases, the J end by 3 bases, with 11 bases between. There are 15 residues in the CDR3. CDR3 nucleotide sequence: TGCAGTGCTAGAGAAAGGCAGGGCGACACCGGGGAGCTGTTTTTT. As protein: CSARERQGDTGELFF.

The rearrangement joins TRBV13 to TRBJ2-1; the D gene is possibly TRBD1 (6 bases). Trimming pared 0 bases from V and 7 bases from J, leaving 13 bases between. The CDR3 is 15 residues long. Germline V CDR1 and CDR2: PRHDT, FYEKMQ (reference sequence). The CDR3 DNA is TGTGCCAGCAGCTTAGGCACGGGACAAAGGAATGAGCAGTTCTTC. Its translation is CASSLGTGQRNEQFF.

In its sample, this clonotype was seen many times. V is TRBV2 and J is TRBJ2-1; no reliable D call. The CDR3 loop spans 13 amino acids. From germline, CDR1 is SNHLY and CDR2 FYNNEI. Between the trimmed V and J ends, which lost 3 bases and 2 bases, there was a span of 5 bases. The CDR3 is CASSDEPYNEQFF. The CDR3 coding sequence is TGTGCCAGCAGTGACGAGCCCTACAATGAGCAGTTCTTC. Supplemented by reference TRBV2 and TRBJ2-1, the full variable domain reads EPEVTQTPSHQVTQMGQEVILRCVPISNHLYFYWYRQILGQKVEFLVSFYNNEISEKSEIFDDQFSVERPDGSNFTLKIRSTKLEDSAMYFCASSDEPYNEQFFGPGTRLTVL.

This clonotype was detected ten times or more. The chain combines TRBV6-2 or TRBV6-3 with TRBJ2-3; no firm D call. V shed 2 bases and J shed 2 bases, with 11 bases lying between them. In germline, CDR1 is MNHEY, CDR2 SVGEGT. The CDR3 contains 15 residues. CDR3 protein: CASSYDSRVTDTQYF. For the CDR3, the DNA is TGTGCCAGCAGTTACGACTCACGGGTCACAGATACGCAGTATTTT.

This clonotype was detected many times. CDR3 amino acids: CASSPPGDVNSPLHF. CDR3 nucleotides: TGTGCCAGCTCACCACCAGGGGACGTTAATTCACCCCTCCACTTT. This chain connects TRBV18 to TRBJ1-6, with TRBD1 as a possible D gene (5 bases). CDR1 is KGHSH, CDR2 LQKENI, per germline. Trimming removed 0 bases at V and 6 bases at J, with 9 bases between. The CDR3 totals 15 residues.

In its sample, this clonotype was seen many times. The V and J genes are TRBV5-8 and TRBJ2-2; 8 nucleotides align to TRBD2. The CDR3 covers 17 residues. Per the germline V gene, CDR1 is SGHTS and CDR2 is YDEGEE. The trim removed 6 bases at V and 6 bases at J, leaving 16 bases unmatched. For the CDR3, the DNA is TGTGCCAGCAACAAATTACATCTGGCGGGAGGTTCCGGGGAGCTGTTTTTT. Translated: CASNKLHLAGGSGELFF. Combining the CDR3 with reference TRBV5-8 and TRBJ2-2 gives the whole variable domain EAGVTQSPTHLIKTRGQQATLRCSPISGHTSVYWYQQALGLGLQFLLWYDEGEERNRGNFPPRFSGRQFPNYSSELNVNALELEDSALYLCASNKLHLAGGSGELFFGEGSRLTVL.

This clonotype has only a few counts. The gene calls are TRBV4-1 and TRBJ2-1, with D tentatively TRBD2 (6 bases). This CDR3 is built from 15 residues. CDR1 and CDR2 (germline): MGHRA, YSYEKL. The ends were cut back, 0 bases at V and 6 bases at J, with 12 bases in the middle. CDR3 nucleotides: TGCGCCAGCAGCCAAGACGGAGCGGGTGTCAATGAGCAGTTCTTC. Its translation is CASSQDGAGVNEQFF.

This clonotype occurred many times. The chain carries TRBV4-1 and TRBJ2-1, with D maybe TRBD2 (6 bases). Germline V gene sequence: CDR1 MGHRA, CDR2 YSYEKL. The CDR3 is 15 residues long. Trimming pared 0 bases from V and 6 bases from J, leaving 12 bases between. CDR3 nucleotides: TGCGCCAGCAGCCAAGACCCGGGAGAGGCCAATGAGCAGTTCTTC. It yields the protein CASSQDPGEANEQFF.

This clonotype has a count of ten or more. The chain recombines TRBV5-1 with TRBJ2-5, with D unclear. V dropped 1 base and J dropped 3 bases, with 10 bases sitting between them. There are 14 residues in the CDR3. Germline CDR1 and CDR2: SGHRS and YFSETQ. This CDR3 reads CASSLTPLEETQYF. The CDR3 DNA sequence: TGCGCCAGCAGCTTGACTCCCCTCGAAGAGACCCAGTACTTC.

This clonotype was counted ten times or more. The genes are TRBV30 and TRBJ2-2, with a possible D match to TRBD2 (5 bases). V shed 1 base and J shed 5 bases, with 11 bases lying between them. In germline, CDR1 is GTSNPN, CDR2 SVGIG (reference sequence). This CDR3 has 14 residues. CDR3 sequence: CAWSELAVTGELFF. The CDR3, as DNA: TGTGCCTGGAGTGAGCTAGCAGTAACCGGGGAGCTGTTTTTT.

In this sample, this clonotype turned up many times. The chain couples TRBV6-6 to TRBJ1-2, with 9 bases aligning to TRBD1. Losses at the gene ends were 2 bases for V and 0 bases for J; bases not matched to a gene: 16. This CDR3 has 20 residues. Germline loops: CDR1 MNHNY, CDR2 SVGAGI (reference sequence). This CDR3 is CASSYPTAGTGRYTNYGYTF. CDR3 bases: TGTGCCAGCAGTTACCCGACGGCCGGGACAGGGAGGTACACTAACTATGGCTACACCTTC.

The sample holds many counts of this clonotype. The chain links TRBV25-1 to TRBJ2-3; a weak D match, TRBD2 (6 bases). Between the trimmed V and J ends, which lost 3 bases and 6 bases, there was a span of 16 bases. The CDR3 spans 15 residues. CDR1 and CDR2 (germline): MGHDK, SYGVNS. The CDR3 nucleotides read TGTGCCAGCAGTGAGGCGGGGCAGCCTACCGATACGCAGTATTTT. As protein: CASSEAGQPTDTQYF.

Ten or more counts support this clonotype. The CDR3 region has the DNA TGCAGTGCCGGAGACAGCGGGGAAGTTAGAGATACGCAGTATTTT. Translated, it gives CSAGDSGEVRDTQYF. V usage is TRBV20-1 and J usage is TRBJ2-3; 7 bases fit TRBD2. The CDR3 covers 15 residues. The V gene end was trimmed by 6 bases and the J gene end by 5 bases; junction bases not matched to a gene: 14. Germline V gives CDR1 DFQATT, CDR2 SNEGSKA (reference sequence).

In this sample, this clonotype turned up many times. This chain joins TRBV7-2 and TRBJ2-5; TRBD1 agrees at 11 bases. The CDR3 loop spans 11 amino acids. V was clipped by 5 bases and J by 14 bases; unmatched bases: 4. Germline V gene sequence: CDR1 SGHTA, CDR2 FQGNSA. The CDR3 region is CASSPGQGAYF. The CDR3 DNA is TGTGCCAGCAGCCCAGGACAGGGGGCATACTTC. Based on the CDR3 plus reference TRBV7-2 and TRBJ2-5, the full variable domain is GAGVSQSPSNKVTEKGKDVELRCDPISGHTALYWYRQSLGQGLEFLIYFQGNSAPDKSGLPSDRFSAERTGGSVSTLTIQRTQQEDSAVYLCASSPGQGAYFGPGTRLLVL.

In the case of this clonotype: A junction boundary mismatches the germline segment, possibly from a read error. V and J are TRBV7-3 and TRBJ1-1; no clear D. Germline V gives CDR1 SGHTA, CDR2 FQGTGA. This CDR3 contains 17 residues. For the CDR3, the DNA is TGTGTCAGCAGCTCCCTGGATAACGCGGTTGAGAACACTGAAGCTTTCTTT. Its protein product is CVSSSLDNAVENTEAFF.

This clonotype occurred many times. This chain uses TRBV6-6 with TRBJ2-3; D call uncertain. Between the trimmed V and J ends, which lost 5 bases and 5 bases, there was a span of 8 bases. There are 12 residues in the CDR3. The germline V gene has CDR1 MNHNY and CDR2 SVGAGI (reference sequence). CDR3 residues: CASSPLGDTQYF. The CDR3, as DNA: TGTGCCAGCAGTCCCCTGGGAGATACGCAGTATTTT.

This clonotype showed up many times. The genes are TRBV24-1 and TRBJ1-6, with 8 bases lining up with TRBD1. Trimming took 2 bases from V and 8 from J; bases not matched to a gene: 10. There are 17 residues in the CDR3. CDR1 and CDR2 (germline): KGHDR, SFDVKD. The CDR3, as DNA: TGTGCCACCAGTGATTCGACAGGGGAGGTTAACGATTCACCCCTCCACTTT. It codes for CATSDSTGEVNDSPLHF.